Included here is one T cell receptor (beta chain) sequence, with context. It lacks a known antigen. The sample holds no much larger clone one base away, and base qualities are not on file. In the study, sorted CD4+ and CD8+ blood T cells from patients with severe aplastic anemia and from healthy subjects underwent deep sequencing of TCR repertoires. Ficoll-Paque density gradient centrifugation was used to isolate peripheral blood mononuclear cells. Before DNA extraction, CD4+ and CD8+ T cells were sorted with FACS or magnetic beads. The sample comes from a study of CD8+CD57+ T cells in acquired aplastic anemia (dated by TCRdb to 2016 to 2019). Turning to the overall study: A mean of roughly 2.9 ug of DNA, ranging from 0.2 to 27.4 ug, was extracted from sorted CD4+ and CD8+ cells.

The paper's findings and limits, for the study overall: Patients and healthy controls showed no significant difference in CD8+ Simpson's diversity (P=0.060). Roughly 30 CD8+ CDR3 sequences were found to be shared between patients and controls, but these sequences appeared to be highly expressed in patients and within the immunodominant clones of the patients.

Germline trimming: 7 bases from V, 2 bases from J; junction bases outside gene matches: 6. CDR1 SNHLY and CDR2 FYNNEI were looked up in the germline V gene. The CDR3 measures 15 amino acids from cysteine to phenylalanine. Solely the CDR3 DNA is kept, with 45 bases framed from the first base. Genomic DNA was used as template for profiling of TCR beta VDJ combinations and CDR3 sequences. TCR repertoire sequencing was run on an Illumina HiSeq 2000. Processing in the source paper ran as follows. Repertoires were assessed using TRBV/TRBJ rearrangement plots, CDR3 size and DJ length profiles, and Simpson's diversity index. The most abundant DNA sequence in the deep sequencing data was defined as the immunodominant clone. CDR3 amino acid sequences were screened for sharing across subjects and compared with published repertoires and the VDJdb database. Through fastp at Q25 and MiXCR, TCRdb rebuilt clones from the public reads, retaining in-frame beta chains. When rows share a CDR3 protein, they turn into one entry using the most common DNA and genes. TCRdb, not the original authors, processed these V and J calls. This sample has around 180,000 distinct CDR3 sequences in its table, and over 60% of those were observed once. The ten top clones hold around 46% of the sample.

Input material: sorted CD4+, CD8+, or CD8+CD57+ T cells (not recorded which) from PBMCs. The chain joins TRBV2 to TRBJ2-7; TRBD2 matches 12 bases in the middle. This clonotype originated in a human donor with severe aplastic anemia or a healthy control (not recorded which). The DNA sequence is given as TGTGCCAGCACCTTACTAGCGGGGGGACCCTACGAGCAGTACTTC. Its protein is CASTLLAGGPYEQYF.